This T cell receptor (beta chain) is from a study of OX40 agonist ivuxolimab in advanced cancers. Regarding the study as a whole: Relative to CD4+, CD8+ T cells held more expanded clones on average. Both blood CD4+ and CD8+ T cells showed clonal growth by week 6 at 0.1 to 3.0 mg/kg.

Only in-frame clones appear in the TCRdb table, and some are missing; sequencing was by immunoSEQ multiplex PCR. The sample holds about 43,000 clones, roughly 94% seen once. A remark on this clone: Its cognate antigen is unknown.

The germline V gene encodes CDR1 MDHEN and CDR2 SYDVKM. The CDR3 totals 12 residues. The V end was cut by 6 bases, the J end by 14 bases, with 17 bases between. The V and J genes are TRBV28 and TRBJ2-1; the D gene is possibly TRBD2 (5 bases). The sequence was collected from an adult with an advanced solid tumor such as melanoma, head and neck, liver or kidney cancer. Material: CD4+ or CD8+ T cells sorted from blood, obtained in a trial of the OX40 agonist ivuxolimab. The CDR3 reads CASSSHLAHEFF. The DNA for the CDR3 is TGTGCCAGCAGCTCACACCTAGCTCACGAGTTCTTC.